The 9 T cell receptor beta chains presented below share a single source sample, sequenced in a study of Ad26.COV2.S vaccination and SARS-CoV-2 variants. As for treatment: approximately 18 received Ad26.COV2.S at low or high dose, single or two shots; roughly five received placebo; per-sample allocation not given. Each sample was drawn 63 days after the first injection (of vaccine or placebo). The data were produced by immunoSEQ multiplex PCR, yet TCRdb's version contains in-frame clones alone and is incomplete. Of 330,000 or so clones in the sample, 75% to 90% were seen once. Material: peripheral blood, obtained in a trial of Ad26.COV2.S vaccine versus placebo. These TCRs come from a person aged 18-60 years who received the Ad26.COV2.S COVID-19 vaccine or a placebo.

The V and J genes are TRBV7-9 and TRBJ2-1, with no clear D. Trimming stripped 5 bases from V and 8 bases from J, with 4 bases between. The CDR3 totals 10 residues. Germline assignment: CDR1 SEHNR and CDR2 FQNEAQ (reference sequence). The CDR3: CASSRDEQFF. The CDR3 coding sequence is TGTGCCAGCAGCCGAGATGAGCAGTTCTTC.

The rearrangement joins TRBV13 to TRBJ1-2; D gene uncertain. Germline V gene lookup returns CDR1 PRHDT and CDR2 FYEKMQ (reference sequence). The CDR3 is 13 amino acids. Trimming left V 0 bases short and J 5 bases short, with 7 bases between. The CDR3 protein is CASSLGRNYGYTF. The CDR3, as DNA: TGTGCCAGCAGCTTAGGGAGGAATTATGGCTACACCTTC.

The chain joins TRBV28 to TRBJ2-3; 12 bases are shared with TRBD2. From germline, CDR1 is MDHEN and CDR2 SYDVKM. CDR3 length equals 17 residues. V shed 4 bases, J shed 7 bases, and the junction held 12 bases outside the gene matches. CDR3 protein: CASSSPLAGGPAYTQYF. CDR3 nucleotides: TGTGCCAGCAGTTCCCCTCTAGCGGGAGGGCCGGCATATACGCAGTATTTT.

The count of this clone is one. The chain joins TRBV5-5 to TRBJ2-5, with D unresolved. This CDR3 has 11 amino acids. CDR1 is SGHKS and CDR2 is YYEKEE in the germline V gene (reference sequence). Between the trimmed V and J ends, which lost 2 bases and 5 bases, there was a span of 4 bases. CDR3 nucleotides: TGTGCCAGCAGCTTCAGGGAGACCCAGTACTTC. Translated: CASSFRETQYF.

The V gene is TRBV10-3, the J gene TRBJ1-2; D is possibly TRBD1 (5 bases). The CDR3 contains 15 residues. CDR1 and CDR2 (germline): ENHRY, SYGVKD. The ends were cut back, 2 bases at V and 4 bases at J, with 14 bases in the middle. DNA of the CDR3: TGTGCCATCAGTGAGAGGCAGACAGCCACCTATGGCTACACCTTC. Its translation: CAISERQTATYGYTF.

The V and J genes are TRBV9 and TRBJ2-2; D is tentatively TRBD1 or TRBD2 (7 bases each). Germline lookup yields CDR1 SGDLS and CDR2 YYNGEE. Trimming took off 6 bases at V and 7 bases at J, with 22 bases between the two ends. The CDR3 consists of 16 residues. The CDR3 reads CASTLGEGALGGELFF. CDR3 nucleotides: TGTGCCAGCACCTTGGGGGAGGGGGCGCTTGGCGGGGAGCTGTTTTTT.

The V gene is TRBV20-1, the J gene TRBJ1-1, with D unresolved. Trimming stripped 4 bases from V and 6 bases from J, with 6 bases between. CDR3 size: 10 residues. Germline V CDR1 and CDR2: DFQATT, SNEGSKA (reference sequence). CDR3 amino acids: CSAKLAEAFF. CDR3 nucleotides: TGCAGTGCTAAGCTGGCTGAAGCTTTCTTT.

The chain carries TRBV19 and TRBJ2-2; D tentatively fits TRBD1 or TRBD2 (5 bases each). Trimming shortened V by 4 bases and J by 5 bases, and 17 bases separated the two germline ends. Germline V gene lookup returns CDR1 LNHDA and CDR2 SQIVND (reference sequence). The CDR3 length is 16 residues. CDR3 nucleotide sequence: TGTGCCAGTAGTACCACCCGGGACCCTAAAACCGGGGAGCTGTTTTTT. Translating it yields CASSTTRDPKTGELFF.

Only a few counts were recorded for this clone. The rearrangement links TRBV27 to TRBJ2-7; possible D gene TRBD2, 6 bases. This CDR3 comprises 14 residues. The V gene lost 5 bases and the J gene lost 0 bases, with 11 bases spanning the gap. CDR1 MNHEY and CDR2 SMNVEV come from the germline V gene (reference sequence). CDR3 sequence: CASSTGLPSYEQYV. The CDR3 region has the DNA TGTGCCAGCAGTACGGGACTTCCCTCCTACGAGCAGTACGTC.